The clone carrying this T cell receptor beta chain was seen at least ten times. The antigen remains undetermined. Per the original methods: A distant-metastasis classifier for papillary thyroid cancer was built using CDR3 differences across clinicopathological groups. MiXCR was used by TCRdb to re-call the PCR reads. The V and J calls follow TCRdb's processing rather than the paper's. The data contain about 47,000 clones, under 30% of them singletons. There were no patients who had received any treatment before thyroid surgery. This sample is drawn from a study of metastatic and nonmetastatic thyroid tumors. Background on the study: Patients with malignant and benign thyroid disease provided blood and tumor or nodule tissue, whose repertoires were compared.

Study-level results: Malignant thyroid tumors reportedly had TCR beta diversity that was significantly higher than in benign nodules, in blood and tumor.

V was clipped by 4 bases and J by 0 bases, with 15 bases between them. The CDR3 is 16 amino acids. Germline-derived CDR1 and CDR2 are SGHKS and YYEKEE (reference sequence). Sequencing used blood. The chain is built from TRBV5-5 and TRBJ2-3; tentative D call: TRBD2 (6 bases). The clonotype was recovered from a male donor with papillary thyroid cancer or a benign thyroid nodule (not recorded which). Some clones in this sample may be carry-over from other donors' samples. The CDR3 is CASSPGSGSSTDTQYF. CDR3 in DNA: TGTGCCAGCAGCCCCGGTAGCGGATCTAGCACAGATACGCAGTATTTT.